Presented here are 30 T cell receptor beta chains from one specimen sequenced in a study of blood T cell repertoires in COVID-19. Only in-frame clones appear in the TCRdb table, and some are missing; sequencing was by immunoSEQ multiplex PCR. The sample records 240,000 or so clones, 88% being singletons. The source material was peripheral blood. The receptors were gathered from a young woman with acute or convalescent COVID-19.

This clone is a singleton in its sample. In DNA form, the CDR3 reads TGCGCCAGCAGCTTATCGGGACAGAGAGGGGAGACCCAGTACTTC. Translation: CASSLSGQRGETQYF. This chain joins TRBV5-1 and TRBJ2-5; 7 bases fit TRBD1. The germline CDR1 and CDR2 sequences are SGHRS and YFSETQ. The CDR3 has 15 amino acids. Trimming at V came to 2 bases and at J to 5 bases, leaving 9 bases not matched to a gene.

This chain uses TRBV6-5 with TRBJ2-3, with TRBD2 as a possible D gene (5 bases). This CDR3 is 15 amino acids long. In germline, CDR1 is MNHEY, CDR2 SVGAGI. V shed 2 bases and J shed 0 bases, with 9 bases lying between them. This chain's CDR3 is CASSYVRTSTDTQYF. In DNA form, the CDR3 reads TGTGCCAGCAGTTACGTCAGGACTAGCACAGATACGCAGTATTTT.

The CDR3 nucleotides read TGTGCCAGCAGCCCCGTAGCTTCCGGCTACAATGAGCAGTTCTTC. This encodes CASSPVASGYNEQFF. The chain employs TRBV7-2 and TRBJ2-1; D remains unclear. V lost 5 bases, J lost 3 bases, and 14 bases lay in between. This CDR3 comprises 15 residues. Per germline, CDR1 SGHTA and CDR2 FQGNSA.

The V call is TRBV19, the J call TRBJ2-1; 9 bases agree with TRBD2. Trimming at V came to 3 bases and at J to 3 bases, leaving 9 bases not matched to a gene. The germline CDR1 and CDR2 sequences are LNHDA and SQIVND (reference sequence). The CDR3 is made up of 17 amino acids. CDR3 loop: CASSITLAGNVYNEQFF. CDR3 nucleotides: TGTGCCAGTAGTATCACCCTAGCGGGGAACGTCTACAATGAGCAGTTCTTC. Filled out from reference TRBV19 and TRBJ2-1, the complete variable domain reads DGGITQSPKYLFRKEGQNVTLSCEQNLNHDAMYWYRQDPGQGLRLIYYSQIVNDFQKGDIAEGYSVSREKKESFPLTVTSAQKNPTAFYLCASSITLAGNVYNEQFFGPGTRLTVL.

V is TRBV14 and J is TRBJ2-2, with D unresolved. The germline V gene has CDR1 SGHDN and CDR2 FVKESK. Trimming removed 1 base at V and 0 bases at J, with 9 bases between. The CDR3 extends over 16 amino acids. The CDR3 bases are TGTGCCAGCAGCCAAGTGGGCCAGCCGAACACCGGGGAGCTGTTTTTT. Its translation: CASSQVGQPNTGELFF.

V is TRBV27 and J is TRBJ2-7; D is possibly TRBD1 (6 bases). The V end was cut by 3 bases, the J end by 6 bases, with 12 bases between. CDR1 and CDR2 (germline): MNHEY, SMNVEV (reference sequence). This CDR3 has 13 residues. This CDR3 reads CASSFPGAGEQYF. The CDR3 bases are TGTGCCAGCAGTTTCCCAGGGGCGGGCGAGCAGTACTTC.

J is TRBJ2-7 and V is TRBV27; D might be TRBD2 (7 bases). The V end was cut by 3 bases, the J end by 3 bases, with 24 bases between. Germline loops: CDR1 MNHEY, CDR2 SMNVEV (reference sequence). This CDR3 comprises 18 residues. The CDR3 loop is CASSFHGGGASGIYEQYF. As DNA, the CDR3 is TGTGCCAGCAGTTTCCACGGGGGCGGGGCTAGCGGCATCTACGAGCAGTACTTC.

The chain couples TRBV7-2 to TRBJ1-2; D remains unclear. Deletions cut 1 base from V and 8 bases from J, with 17 bases between. The CDR3 has 15 residues. Germline CDR1 SGHTA, CDR2 FQGNSA. As DNA, the CDR3 is TGTGCCAGCAGCTTAGAGAGGTTAGCTACTGGCGGCTACACCTTC. The encoded protein is CASSLERLATGGYTF.

This sequence joins TRBV11-3 and TRBJ1-2, with TRBD1 matching 8 bases. This CDR3 has 14 residues. Looked up from germline, CDR1 is SGHNT and CDR2 is YENEEA. Trimming cost V 1 base and J 7 bases; bases outside gene matches: 5. CDR3: CASSLVLGTGGYTF. The CDR3 bases are TGTGCCAGCAGCTTAGTCCTCGGGACAGGTGGCTACACCTTC. The full variable domain, completed using reference TRBV11-3 and TRBJ1-2, is EAGVVQSPRYKIIEKKQPVAFWCNPISGHNTLYWYLQNLGQGPELLIRYENEEAVDDSQLPKDRFSAERLKGVDSTLKIQPAELGDSAVYLCASSLVLGTGGYTFGSGTRLTVV.

The V call is TRBV12-3 or TRBV12-4, the J call TRBJ1-1, with D unclear. This CDR3 region has 12 residues. The V end lost 7 bases, the J end lost 1 base, and 7 bases lay between the germline ends. DNA of the CDR3: TGTGCCAGCAAATGGGCGAACACTGAAGCTTTCTTT. Its translation is CASKWANTEAFF.

This chain connects TRBV7-6 to TRBJ2-3; D possibly corresponds to TRBD2 (6 bases). Germline CDR1 is SGHVS and CDR2 is FNYEAQ. CDR3 size: 17 residues. V was cut by 5 bases and J by 1 base, with 19 bases left in between. The CDR3 coding sequence is TGTGCCAGCAGCCGATCGAATGGAGGGCCGGGCACAGATACGCAGTATTTT. Its translation: CASSRSNGGPGTDTQYF.

The CDR3 nucleotides read TGTGCCAGCAGCGGGGGAATGGGGAGCTATGGCTACACCTTC. As protein: CASSGGMGSYGYTF. The chain carries TRBV9 and TRBJ1-2; D call uncertain. The V end was cut by 3 bases, the J end by 4 bases, with 13 bases between. Germline V CDR1 and CDR2: SGDLS, YYNGEE. This CDR3 spans 14 amino acids.

This clone was detected once. DNA of the CDR3: TGTGCCAGCAGCGTGCTGACCGGGACAGGGAATGGCTACACCTTC. It is translated as CASSVLTGTGNGYTF. The chain couples TRBV9 to TRBJ1-2; 9 nucleotides line up with TRBD1. The CDR3 has 15 residues. V shed 2 bases and J 6 bases; nucleotides not matched to a gene: 8. CDR1 and CDR2 from the germline V gene are SGDLS and YYNGEE.

The chain uses TRBV29-1 and TRBJ2-6; TRBD2 matches 11 bases. Germline trimming cut 5 bases from V and 1 base from J; bases unmatched to any gene: 4. The CDR3 spans 16 residues. The germline V gene encodes CDR1 SQVTM and CDR2 ANQGSEA. CDR3 loop: CSVKTSGTSGANVLTF. DNA for the CDR3: TGCAGCGTTAAGACTAGCGGGACATCTGGGGCCAACGTCCTGACTTTC.

Points on this clone: This probably arose from a read error, given a far larger clone one base away. This CDR3 is also generated by other DNA sequences in the sample. The chain uses TRBV27 and TRBJ1-1, with a weak D call TRBD1 (5 bases). Germline lookup yields CDR1 MNHEY and CDR2 SMNVEV (reference sequence). Trimming cost V 2 bases and J 1 base, with 5 bases left between them. CDR3 length: 13 residues. DNA for the CDR3: TGTGCCAGCAGTTTACAGGGGAACACTGAAGCTTTCTTT. Its protein is CASSLQGNTEAFF.

The V call is TRBV3-1 (or the pseudogene TRBV3-2), the J call TRBJ2-7, with 9 bases fitting TRBD1. This CDR3 contains 14 residues. Trimming took 6 bases from V and 0 from J; bases not matched to a gene: 3. Germline loops: CDR1 LGHDT, CDR2 YNNKEL (reference sequence). The CDR3 spells CASSSGQGSYEQYF. The CDR3 bases are TGTGCCAGCAGTTCGGGACAGGGCTCCTACGAGCAGTACTTC.

This sequence joins TRBV14 and TRBJ1-2, with TRBD1 identical over 8 bases. The V gene end was trimmed by 0 bases and the J gene end by 11 bases; junction bases not matched to a gene: 8. The length of the CDR3 is 14 residues. Germline lookup yields CDR1 SGHDN and CDR2 FVKESK. This CDR3 is CASSQDRGPGFYTF. CDR3 nucleotides: TGTGCCAGCAGCCAAGACAGGGGGCCGGGTTTTTACACCTTC.

This rearrangement joins TRBV30 to TRBJ1-1; D uncertain. The CDR3 has 14 amino acids. Trimming left V 8 bases short and J 3 bases short, with 19 bases between. Looked up from germline, CDR1 is GTSNPN and CDR2 is SVGIG (reference sequence). CDR3 bases: TGTGCCCAAACCCCCGAGGCGCCGTACACTGAAGCTTTCTTT. Its protein is CAQTPEAPYTEAFF.

The J gene is TRBJ2-5, the V gene TRBV7-3; 9 bases map to TRBD2. This CDR3 region has 15 residues. V was clipped by 4 bases and J by 5 bases; unmatched bases: 8. The V gene's germline CDR1 is SGHTA and CDR2 FQGTGA. The CDR3 DNA reads TGTGCCAGCAGCTACGGGCGGGAGGGCCGTGAGACCCAGTACTTC. It codes for CASSYGREGRETQYF.

This clone came up a few times. The chain has TRBV11-2 and TRBJ1-2; D is possibly TRBD1 (5 bases). V lost 1 base, J lost 1 base, and 10 bases lay in between. Germline-derived CDR1 and CDR2 are SGHAT and FQNNGV. The CDR3 length is 15 residues. The CDR3 nucleotides read TGTGCCAGCAGCTTAGGCGCAGGGCGTAACTATGGCTACACCTTC. It encodes CASSLGAGRNYGYTF.

V is TRBV7-8 and J is TRBJ2-7, with D possibly being TRBD2 (6 bases). CDR1 and CDR2 from the germline V gene are SGHVS and FQNEAQ. Trimming cost V 2 bases and J 0 bases, with 20 bases left between them. The CDR3 covers 18 residues. Here the CDR3 DNA reads TGTGCCAGCAGCTTAAACAGCCAACGTCGGGGGTACTCCTACGAGCAGTACTTC. Translating gives CASSLNSQRRGYSYEQYF. Variable domain in full (rest from reference TRBV7-8 and TRBJ2-7): GAGVSQSPRYKVAKRGQDVALRCDPISGHVSLFWYQQALGQGPEFLTYFQNEAQLDKSGLPSDRFFAERPEGSVSTLKIQRTQQEDSAVYLCASSLNSQRRGYSYEQYFGPGTRLTVT.

This chain uses TRBV27 with TRBJ2-7, with 8 bases aligning to TRBD1. V was clipped by 8 bases and J by 3 bases; unmatched bases: 6. CDR3 length: 13 residues. The germline gives CDR1 MNHEY, CDR2 SMNVEV (reference sequence). As DNA, the CDR3 is TGTGCCAGCGGCCGGGACAGGATCTACGAGCAGTACTTC. Translating it yields CASGRDRIYEQYF.

The rearrangement joins TRBV4-2 to TRBJ2-2; D gene ambiguous. Trimming removed 5 bases from V and 2 bases from J, with 12 bases in between. Germline CDR1 reads LGHNA; CDR2 reads YNFKEQ. This CDR3 is 15 amino acids long. Here the CDR3 DNA reads TGTGCCAGCAGCGTAGCCATCCGTAACACCGGGGAGCTGTTTTTT. Translated, it gives CASSVAIRNTGELFF.

The chain recombines TRBV10-3 with TRBJ1-2; D possibly corresponds to TRBD1 (5 bases). This CDR3 region has 15 residues. The germline V gene has CDR1 ENHRY and CDR2 SYGVKD. Trimming left V 0 bases short and J 3 bases short, with 11 bases between. The CDR3 spells CAISESGGAYYGYTF. CDR3 sequence (DNA): TGTGCCATCAGTGAGTCGGGAGGGGCTTACTATGGCTACACCTTC.

V usage is TRBV15 and J usage is TRBJ2-2; 8 positions match TRBD2. Germline CDR1 is LNHNV and CDR2 is YYDKDF (reference sequence). This CDR3 contains 15 residues. V lost 5 bases, J lost 5 bases, and 7 bases stayed unmatched. The CDR3 DNA is TGTGCCACCAGCCGAGGGGGACTAGGGACCGGGGAGCTGTTTTTT. Translating gives CATSRGGLGTGELFF.

The chain has TRBV30 and TRBJ2-7, with D possibly TRBD2 on 5 matching bases. CDR1 is GTSNPN and CDR2 is SVGIG in the germline V gene (reference sequence). Trimming cost V 3 bases and J 4 bases, with 7 bases left between them. The CDR3 is made up of 11 amino acids. CDR3 bases: TGTGCCTGGAGGCGGGTTTACGAGCAGTACTTC. This translates into CAWRRVYEQYF.

The V call is TRBV4-2, the J call TRBJ2-1, with 8 positions matching TRBD2. CDR3 size: 15 residues. The trim removed 4 bases at V and 2 bases at J, leaving 4 bases unmatched. The germline gives CDR1 LGHNA, CDR2 YNFKEQ. The CDR3 sequence is CASSPRLATYNEQFF. CDR3 bases: TGTGCCAGCAGCCCAAGACTAGCGACCTACAATGAGCAGTTCTTC.

The chain has TRBV27 and TRBJ2-7; TRBD1 matches 7 bases. This CDR3 has 14 residues. Germline V gene data show CDR1 as MNHEY and CDR2 as SMNVEV (reference sequence). J lost 7 bases, V lost 6 bases, and 12 bases had no gene match. This CDR3 is CASRLQGSREEQYF. CDR3 DNA: TGTGCCAGCAGACTACAGGGGTCGCGAGAGGAGCAGTACTTC.

Here the CDR3 reads CASSLLSGTYNEQFF. The CDR3 DNA reads as TGTGCCAGCAGCTTGCTGAGCGGAACCTACAATGAGCAGTTCTTC. The genes are TRBV5-6 and TRBJ2-1, with a tentative D call TRBD2 (5 bases). The CDR3 contains 15 residues. The germline gives CDR1 SGHDT, CDR2 YYEEEE. With 1 base removed from V and 2 bases from J, the gap between germline ends came to 10 bases.

This chain joins TRBV7-8 and TRBJ1-1; TRBD1 matches 10 bases. CDR3 size: 14 residues. Per germline, CDR1 SGHVS and CDR2 FQNEAQ. V was clipped by 6 bases and J by 3 bases; unmatched bases: 4. In nucleotides, the CDR3 is TGTGCCAGCAGATCGGACAGGGGGGACACTGAAGCTTTCTTT. This translates into CASRSDRGDTEAFF.